The sample holds a few counts of the clone carrying this T cell receptor beta chain. The data were obtained in a study of blood T cell repertoires in COVID-19. Study-wide context: Sample material is recorded as cDNA or gDNA derived from T cells, B-cell-depleted T cells, or PBMCs.

The germline V gene has CDR1 SGDLS and CDR2 YYNGEE. The CDR3 runs to 15 residues. The V and J ends lost 4 bases and 4 bases, in that order; junction bases with no gene match: 4. The authors' processing: Quantification of nucleated cells was approximated via reference gene primer amplification. Produced via immunoSEQ multiplex PCR; TCRdb's table is partial and in-frame only. V and J calls and clone size are those listed in that table; D and trimming were worked out from the DNA. Of 150,000 to 200,000 clones listed, 84% are singletons. This sequence joins TRBV9 and TRBJ1-6; 8 positions agree with TRBD1. This receptor was obtained from a man aged 50 to 60 who had recovered from COVID-19. Sequencing was done on a sample of PBMCs or T cells enriched from blood (not recorded which). DNA of the CDR3: TGTGCCAGCAGCTCCCGACAGGGGTATAATTCACCCCTCCACTTT. Its protein product is CASSSRQGYNSPLHF.